These 17 T cell receptor beta chains were all obtained from the same sample, sequenced in a study of Graves' ophthalmopathy and Graves' hyperthyroidism. Transcripts of RNA were the source for amplifying TCR beta CDR3 regions. Second-round multiplex PCR came after a first-round RT-PCR that employed HTBI primers. TCRdb re-analysed the multiplex PCR reads in MiXCR, keeping a single row per CDR3 protein. The data show about 620,000 distinct CDR3 sequences, with around a fifth seen just once and around 6.5% held by the top ten. Sequencing input: peripheral blood. The receptors here all came from a woman aged 18-30 years with stable Graves' hyperthyroidism. Some clones in this sample may be carry-over from other donors' samples.

There are many counts of this clonotype. The rearrangement joins TRBV5-5 to TRBJ2-7; 7 bases agree with TRBD1. V lost 3 bases to trimming and J lost 1 base; unmatched junction nucleotides: 4. The CDR3 has 14 amino acids. Germline CDR1 is SGHKS and CDR2 is YYEKEE (reference sequence). Written as DNA, the CDR3 is TGTGCCAGCAGCTGGGGACAGAGTTCCTACGAGCAGTACTTC. Protein: CASSWGQSSYEQYF.

The chain has TRBV5-1 and TRBJ2-7; the D gene is possibly TRBD2 (5 bases). The CDR3 has 14 amino acids. Germline V gene data show CDR1 as SGHRS and CDR2 as YFSETQ. The V gene lost 4 bases and the J gene lost 0 bases, with 11 bases spanning the gap. The DNA for the CDR3 is TGCGCCAGCAGCCCGGGATGGGGCTCCTACGAGCAGTACTTC. Translated, it gives CASSPGWGSYEQYF.

J is TRBJ2-5 and V is TRBV20-1; 9 bases match TRBD2. The CDR3 extends over 16 amino acids. V trimming: 0 bases; J trimming: 8 bases; junction bases outside the gene matches: 13. CDR1 and CDR2 (germline): DFQATT, SNEGSKA (reference sequence). The CDR3 coding sequence is TGCAGTGCTAGAGATCAGCTAGCGGGGCCCTTGGGAACCCAGTACTTC. This encodes CSARDQLAGPLGTQYF.

This clonotype was recorded at least ten times. The chain combines TRBV12-3 or TRBV12-4 with TRBJ1-2, with 9 bases aligning to TRBD1. V lost 5 bases to trimming and J lost 3 bases; unmatched junction nucleotides: 7. The CDR3 totals 15 residues. The CDR3 sequence is CASSINRGPHYGYTF. CDR3 DNA: TGTGCCAGCAGTATAAACAGGGGGCCCCACTATGGCTACACCTTC.

In the case of this clonotype: A much larger clone is a single base away; this may be a read error. A read error is likely, as this CDR3 ends without the conserved phenylalanine or tryptophan. The V call is TRBV6-5, the J call TRBJ2-2; D is undetermined. Germline V gene data show CDR1 as MNHEY and CDR2 as SVGAGI. The CDR3 loop spans 13 amino acids. V lost 4 bases and J lost 4, with 7 bases in between. As DNA, the CDR3 is TGTGCCAGCAGTTCAGAGTCCACCGGGGAGCTGTTTTTG. Translated, it gives CASSSESTGELFL.

This clonotype was found many times. The rearrangement joins TRBV12-3 or TRBV12-4 to TRBJ1-1; D gene uncertain. The V end was cut by 7 bases, the J end by 0 bases, with 6 bases between. The CDR3 covers 12 residues. The CDR3 reads CASTPLNTEAFF. DNA of the CDR3: TGTGCCAGCACCCCATTGAACACTGAAGCTTTCTTT.

This clonotype was counted ten times or more. This rearrangement joins TRBV5-1 to TRBJ1-2, with D unresolved. Trimming pared 4 bases from V and 7 bases from J, leaving 14 bases between. The CDR3 length is 13 residues. Germline values: CDR1 SGHRS, CDR2 YFSETQ. CDR3 in amino acids: CASSPPGAAGYTF. The CDR3 region has the DNA TGCGCCAGCAGCCCACCCGGTGCAGCTGGCTACACCTTC.

The chain is built from TRBV30 and TRBJ1-1, with D possibly matching TRBD1 (6 bases). The V gene's germline CDR1 is GTSNPN and CDR2 SVGIG (reference sequence). With 2 bases removed from V and 8 bases from J, the gap between germline ends came to 18 bases. The CDR3 totals 14 residues. The CDR3 is CAWSSPTGLLEAFF. In DNA form, the CDR3 reads TGTGCCTGGAGTAGCCCGACAGGCCTCCTCGAAGCTTTCTTT. Drawing the rest from reference TRBV30 and TRBJ1-1, the complete variable domain is SQTIHQWPATLVQPVGSPLSLECTVEGTSNPNLYWYRQAAGRGLQLLFYSVGIGQISSEVPQNLSASRPQDRQFILSSKKLLLSDSGFYLCAWSSPTGLLEAFFGQGTRLTVV.

Points on this clonotype: Germline is not matched at one junction end, which may reflect a read error. The rearrangement uses TRBV29-1 and TRBJ2-2; no clear D. The CDR3 loop spans 12 amino acids. Germline lookup yields CDR1 SQVTM and CDR2 ANQGSEA. CDR3 coding DNA: TGTTGCTCGAGTCCCAACGCCGGGGAGCTGTTTTTT. Protein: CCSSPNAGELFF.

CDR3 sequence reads: CASTLSAGVNQPQHF. As DNA, the CDR3 is TGTGCCAGCACCCTAAGTGCGGGGGTGAATCAGCCCCAGCATTTT. V is TRBV12-3 or TRBV12-4 and J is TRBJ1-5; TRBD1 might be the D (5 bases). The CDR3 length is 15 residues. Trimming took 7 bases from V and 4 from J, leaving 17 bases between them.

The chain combines TRBV6-1 with TRBJ1-1; weak D call: TRBD1 (5 bases). The germline V gene has CDR1 MNHNS and CDR2 SASEGT. The CDR3 consists of 14 residues. Trimming took 6 bases from V and 6 from J, leaving 17 bases between them. CDR3 sequence: CASSRTWGIPEAFF. The CDR3 DNA reads as TGTGCCAGCAGCAGGACCTGGGGGATACCTGAAGCTTTCTTT.

This clonotype was seen many times. The chain uses TRBV2 and TRBJ2-7; tentatively, D is TRBD1 (6 bases). CDR3 length: 13 amino acids. CDR1 is SNHLY and CDR2 is FYNNEI in the germline V gene. Trimming stripped 6 bases from V and 5 bases from J, with 14 bases between. Here the CDR3 DNA reads TGTGCCAGCAGCCTGACAGGAATTCACGAGCAGTACTTC. Translating gives CASSLTGIHEQYF.

This clonotype has ten or more counts. V is TRBV27 and J is TRBJ2-5; D unclear. The germline CDR1 and CDR2 sequences are MNHEY and SMNVEV (reference sequence). CDR3 length equals 13 residues. Trimming removed 4 bases at V and 2 bases at J, with 8 bases between. The CDR3 DNA is TGTGCCAGCAGTTCCCTGATGCAAGAGACCCAGTACTTC. This codes for CASSSLMQETQYF.

This clonotype has a count of ten or more. This sequence joins TRBV7-3 and TRBJ2-7; 10 nucleotides agree with TRBD2. The V and J ends lost 5 bases and 7 bases, in that order; junction bases with no gene match: 5. Germline V lookup: CDR1 SGHTA, CDR2 FQGTGA. This CDR3 spans 13 amino acids. The CDR3 reads CASSPGLASEQYF. CDR3 nucleotide sequence: TGTGCCAGCAGCCCGGGACTAGCGAGTGAGCAGTACTTC.

The V gene is TRBV29-1, the J gene TRBJ2-7, with unresolved D. The CDR3 is made up of 12 amino acids. Germline-derived CDR1 and CDR2 are SQVTM and ANQGSEA. The ends were cut back, 3 bases at V and 5 bases at J, with 11 bases in the middle. The CDR3 DNA is TGCAGCGTTGAGGGCTGGGCGGACGAGCAGTACTTC. It specifies CSVEGWADEQYF.

The table lists this clonotype with a few counts. A junction boundary mismatches the germline segment, possibly from a read error. The chain has TRBV5-1 and TRBJ2-4; 7 bases are shared with TRBD2. Germline assignment: CDR1 SGHRS and CDR2 YFSETQ. This CDR3 spans 14 amino acids. The chain's CDR3 is CASSLVAGENIKYF. The CDR3 bases are TGCGCCAGCAGCTTGGTGGCGGGGGAAAACATTAAGTACTTC.

This clonotype turned up a few times. This sequence joins TRBV29-1 and TRBJ2-2; possibly TRBD1 or TRBD2 for D (5 bases each). The CDR3 length is 17 residues. Germline V lookup: CDR1 SQVTM, CDR2 ANQGSEA. Trimming removed 0 bases from V and 0 bases from J, with 14 bases in between. The CDR3 loop reads CSVEDYGAAPNTGELFF. CDR3 bases: TGCAGCGTTGAAGACTACGGGGCGGCCCCGAACACCGGGGAGCTGTTTTTT.